The T cell receptor beta chain under discussion was sequenced for a study of T cell responses to AZD1222 COVID-19 vaccine. Study-wide findings and caveats: Mapped onto spike, vaccine-associated CD4 TCRs spanned it and were dominant at 160-218 and 743-854. Most donors were white British, females outnumbered males, and clonal diversity was possibly underestimated. No day 14 peak samples; only post-peak repertoires were characterized. A reported finding is that nearly half of spike-specific TCRs target unmutated variant regions.

Germline V gene data show CDR1 as SGDLS and CDR2 as YYNGEE. CDR3 length equals 18 residues. V lost 5 bases to trimming and J lost 0 bases, with 22 bases between them. Clones were sequenced by immunoSEQ multiplex PCR, and TCRdb holds only the in-frame ones, with some missing. The profile shows tens of thousands of clones, roughly nine tenths of them singletons. This clone was recorded once. Its target is not known. Sample: peripheral blood, taken 28 days after the second AZD1222 dose. This sequence was found in an adult who received the AZD1222 COVID-19 vaccine. V is TRBV9 and J is TRBJ2-3; perhaps D is TRBD1 or TRBD2 (5 bases each). The CDR3 here is CASSTNPPGPASTDTQYF. CDR3 nucleotide sequence: TGTGCCAGCAGTACTAACCCGCCGGGGCCAGCTAGCACAGATACGCAGTATTTT.